The clone carrying this T cell receptor (beta chain) came up a few times. This CDR3 has 14 amino acids. In germline, CDR1 is SGHTA, CDR2 FQGTGA. Trimming pared 5 bases from V and 5 bases from J, leaving 15 bases between. This record comes from a study of blood T cells in healthy people across ages. The authors ran a second PCR of about 6 to 12 cycles using a sample-barcoded 5' primer and a J-beta primer mix. TCRdb analysed the 5' RACE reads with MiXCR anew, one entry per CDR3 protein. The table lists around 700,000 distinct CDR3 sequences, roughly 25% of them singletons. These same records also appear under a second study, on T cells of mothers and their children.

This chain uses TRBV7-3 with TRBJ2-5; D may be TRBD1 or TRBD2 (5 bases each). The sequenced sample consisted of blood. The sequence came from a boy between 10 and 17 years old in good health. The CDR3 DNA reads TGTGCCAGCAGCATAAACGGGGCGGGTGAGACCCAGTACTTC. Translation: CASSINGAGETQYF.